The source of this T cell receptor (beta chain) is a study of blood T cell repertoires in COVID-19. Across the study: T cells, B-cell-depleted T cells, or PBMCs supplied cDNA or gDNA.

CDR1 and CDR2 from the germline V gene are SNHLY and FYNNEI. V shed 4 bases and J 5 bases; nucleotides not matched to a gene: 5. The CDR3 is made up of 15 amino acids. Produced via immunoSEQ multiplex PCR; TCRdb's table is partial and in-frame only. Of 250,000 or so clones in the sample, more than 75% are singletons; the top ten hold 1.5% to 2%. Sequenced: PBMCs or T cells enriched from blood (not recorded which). V and J are TRBV2 and TRBJ2-1; 10 bases align to TRBD2. The source is a woman between 50 and 59 years old who had recovered from COVID-19. CDR3 coding DNA: TGTGCCAGCAGTGGGGCTAGCGGGAGACACAATGAGCAGTTCTTC. Translating it yields CASSGASGRHNEQFF.